The clone carrying this TCR beta chain occurred a few times. What it binds is not known. The data belong to a study of T cell repertoires in cytomegalovirus infection. At the level of the study: CMV infection together with matching HLA type was indicated by public TCR beta signatures. Broader study findings: Dominating the ex vivo response were HLA-C-restricted CMV-specific TCR beta clonotypes.

TCRdb ran MiXCR on the reads and lists one entry per CDR3 protein. This table holds 480,000 or so distinct CDR3 sequences, around 11% found once. The CDR3 runs to 11 residues. Germline V lookup: CDR1 ENHRY, CDR2 SYGVKD. The V end was cut by 10 bases, the J end by 5 bases, with 11 bases between. The rearrangement joins TRBV10-3 to TRBJ1-1, with a weak D call TRBD1 (5 bases). The sample was PBMCs. The receptor was isolated from a human donor in good health (CMV status not recorded). Some clones in this sample may be carry-over from other donors' samples. CDR3 protein: CASSGPTEAFF. Written as DNA, the CDR3 is TGTGCCAGCTCAGGGCCGACTGAAGCTTTCTTT.